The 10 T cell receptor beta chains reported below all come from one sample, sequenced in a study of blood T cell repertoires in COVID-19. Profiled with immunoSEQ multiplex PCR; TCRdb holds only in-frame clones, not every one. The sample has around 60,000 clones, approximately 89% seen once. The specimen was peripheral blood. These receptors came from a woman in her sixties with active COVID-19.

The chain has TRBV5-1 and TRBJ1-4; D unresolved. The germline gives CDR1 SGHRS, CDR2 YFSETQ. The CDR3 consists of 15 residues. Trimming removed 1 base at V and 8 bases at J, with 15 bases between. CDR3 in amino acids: CASSLRGGLGEKLFF. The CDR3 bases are TGCGCCAGCAGCTTGAGAGGCGGACTGGGAGAAAAACTGTTTTTT.

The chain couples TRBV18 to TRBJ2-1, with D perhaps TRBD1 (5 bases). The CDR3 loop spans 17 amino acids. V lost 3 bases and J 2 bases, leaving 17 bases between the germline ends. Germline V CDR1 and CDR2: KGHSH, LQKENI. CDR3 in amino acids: CASSPTPQGVAYNEQFF. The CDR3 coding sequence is TGTGCCAGCTCACCCACCCCCCAAGGGGTTGCCTACAATGAGCAGTTCTTC.

The CDR3 region is CASSPRSFAEAFF. The CDR3 DNA follows: TGTGCCAGCTCACCCCGGAGTTTCGCTGAAGCTTTCTTT. This rearrangement joins TRBV18 to TRBJ1-1; D unresolved. Germline loops: CDR1 KGHSH, CDR2 LQKENI. The CDR3 is made up of 13 amino acids. V shed 3 bases and J shed 6 bases, with 11 bases lying between them.

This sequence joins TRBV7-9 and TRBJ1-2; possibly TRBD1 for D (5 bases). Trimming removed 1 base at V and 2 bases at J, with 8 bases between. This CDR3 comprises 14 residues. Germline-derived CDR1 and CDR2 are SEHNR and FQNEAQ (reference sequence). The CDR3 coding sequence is TGTGCCAGCAGCTTAGAGTCAGGGAACTATGGCTACACCTTC. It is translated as CASSLESGNYGYTF. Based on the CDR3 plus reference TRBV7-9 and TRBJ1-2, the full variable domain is DTGVSQNPRHKITKRGQNVTFRCDPISEHNRLYWYRQTLGQGPEFLTYFQNEAQLEKSRLLSDRFSAERPKGSFSTLEIQRTEQGDSAMYLCASSLESGNYGYTFGSGTRLTVV.

The CDR3 here is CASSVWDSYEQYF. CDR3 nucleotides: TGTGCCAGCAGCGTATGGGACAGCTACGAGCAGTACTTC. The chain links TRBV7-9 to TRBJ2-7; 7 nucleotides agree with TRBD1. The CDR3 consists of 13 residues. CDR1 and CDR2 (germline): SEHNR, FQNEAQ (reference sequence). The V gene end was trimmed by 5 bases and the J gene end by 3 bases; junction bases not matched to a gene: 4.

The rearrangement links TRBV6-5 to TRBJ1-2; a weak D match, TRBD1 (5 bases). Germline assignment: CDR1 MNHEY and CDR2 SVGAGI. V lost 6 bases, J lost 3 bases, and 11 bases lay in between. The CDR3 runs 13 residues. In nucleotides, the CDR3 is TGTGCCAGCAGCCGCAGGGAACACTATGGCTACACCTTC. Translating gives CASSRREHYGYTF.

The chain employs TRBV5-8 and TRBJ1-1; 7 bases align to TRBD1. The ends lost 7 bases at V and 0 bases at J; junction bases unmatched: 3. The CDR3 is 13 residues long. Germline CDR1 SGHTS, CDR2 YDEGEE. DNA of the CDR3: TGTGCCAGCGGGGGACAGATGAACACTGAAGCTTTCTTT. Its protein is CASGGQMNTEAFF. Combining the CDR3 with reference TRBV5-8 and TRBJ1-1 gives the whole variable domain EAGVTQSPTHLIKTRGQQATLRCSPISGHTSVYWYQQALGLGLQFLLWYDEGEERNRGNFPPRFSGRQFPNYSSELNVNALELEDSALYLCASGGQMNTEAFFGQGTRLTVV.

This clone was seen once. The CDR3 here is CASSRTGGNQPQHF. Written as DNA, the CDR3 is TGTGCCAGCTCCCGGACAGGGGGCAATCAGCCCCAGCATTTT. The rearrangement joins TRBV18 to TRBJ1-5; 9 bases are a match to TRBD1. Unmatched junction bases numbered 2, after V lost 6 bases and J lost 2 bases. Germline CDR1 is KGHSH and CDR2 is LQKENI. The CDR3 totals 14 residues.

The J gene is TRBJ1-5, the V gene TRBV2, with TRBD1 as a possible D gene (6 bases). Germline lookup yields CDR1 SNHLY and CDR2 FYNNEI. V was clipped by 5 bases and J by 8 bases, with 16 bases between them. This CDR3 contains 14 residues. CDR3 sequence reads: CASSNTGNGEPQHF. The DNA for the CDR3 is TGTGCCAGCAGTAACACAGGGAACGGCGAGCCCCAGCATTTT.

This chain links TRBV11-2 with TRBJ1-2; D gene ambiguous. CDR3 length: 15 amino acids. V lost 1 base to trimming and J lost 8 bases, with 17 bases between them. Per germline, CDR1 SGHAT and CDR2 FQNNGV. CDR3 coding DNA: TGTGCCAGCAGCTTAGGATCGGCAGGCGCTCGGGGCTACACCTTC. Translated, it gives CASSLGSAGARGYTF.